Each of the 26 T cell receptor beta chains below was sequenced from the same sample in a study of spatial heterogeneity in lung cancer. Whole-study findings and limits: It was found that expanded intratumoral alpha and beta TCR counts tracked tumor mutation counts.

TCRdb re-analysed the 5' RACE reads in MiXCR, keeping a single row per CDR3 protein. Of around 12,000 distinct CDR3 sequences listed, 5% to 6.5% are singletons. Noted time point: sample taken at primary tumor resection. No antigens are known for them. Sequenced material: lung tumor tissue, taken at surgery. Every receptor here comes from a male donor with early-stage non-small cell lung cancer.

There are many counts of this clonotype. The J gene is TRBJ1-1, the V gene TRBV2; D remains ambiguous. The V and J ends lost 5 bases and 3 bases respectively, with 10 bases between them. This CDR3 comprises 13 residues. Germline V gives CDR1 SNHLY, CDR2 FYNNEI. The CDR3 sequence is CASSLDKYTEAFF. CDR3 nucleotide sequence: TGTGCCAGCAGTTTAGACAAATACACTGAAGCTTTCTTT.

In this sample, this clonotype turned up many times. This chain uses TRBV7-9 with TRBJ2-7; possibly TRBD2 for D (5 bases). The CDR3 spans 15 residues. CDR1 and CDR2 from the germline V gene are SEHNR and FQNEAQ (reference sequence). V lost 6 bases to trimming and J lost 7 bases, with 22 bases between them. CDR3 amino acids: CASSPPTSGLREQYF. The CDR3 nucleotides read TGTGCCAGCAGTCCCCCCACCTCAGGACTTCGGGAGCAGTACTTC.

This clonotype was detected many times. The chain carries TRBV29-1 and TRBJ1-2; no definite D call. Trimming took 0 bases from V and 3 from J, leaving 14 bases between them. Germline assignment: CDR1 SQVTM and CDR2 ANQGSEA. This CDR3 contains 15 residues. This chain's CDR3 is CSVEDPGGWYYGYTF. The DNA for the CDR3 is TGCAGCGTTGAAGACCCTGGTGGGTGGTACTATGGCTACACCTTC.

In its sample, this clonotype is hyperexpanded. The rearrangement joins TRBV12-3 or TRBV12-4 to TRBJ1-6; 7 nucleotides line up with TRBD1. The CDR3 totals 14 residues. The junction had 6 bases not matched to a gene; V was cut back by 5 bases and J by 8 bases. CDR3 in amino acids: CASSEQGWYSPLHF. CDR3 DNA sequence: TGTGCCAGCAGTGAACAGGGGTGGTATTCACCCCTCCACTTT.

There are many counts of this clonotype. This chain joins TRBV6-2 or TRBV6-3 and TRBJ2-1; possibly TRBD2 for D (5 bases). The germline gives CDR1 MNHEY, CDR2 SVGEGT. This CDR3 contains 13 residues. Trimming removed 5 bases from V and 2 bases from J, with 7 bases in between. CDR3 nucleotides: TGTGCCAGCAGTGAGGGCCCCTACAATGAGCAGTTCTTC. Amino acids: CASSEGPYNEQFF.

This clonotype was detected ten times or more. V usage is TRBV12-3 or TRBV12-4 and J usage is TRBJ2-5, with TRBD2 matching over 7 bases. V shed 2 bases and J 4 bases; nucleotides not matched to a gene: 10. The CDR3 is 16 amino acids. The CDR3 loop is CASSLRSGGLRETQYF. CDR3 coding DNA: TGTGCCAGCAGTTTAAGGTCGGGAGGCTTGCGAGAGACCCAGTACTTC.

The sample holds many counts of this clonotype. The gene calls are TRBV9 and TRBJ1-4; the D is unclear. V was clipped by 4 bases and J by 8 bases, with 18 bases between them. The CDR3 consists of 15 residues. The germline V gene encodes CDR1 SGDLS and CDR2 YYNGEE. The CDR3 sequence: CASSPNDRSREKLFF. In nucleotides, the CDR3 is TGTGCCAGCAGCCCTAACGATCGGTCGCGGGAAAAACTGTTTTTT.

This clonotype was seen at least ten times. This chain joins TRBV14 and TRBJ1-4; D unresolved. CDR1 and CDR2 (germline): SGHDN, FVKESK. The V and J ends lost 0 bases and 8 bases respectively, with 4 bases between them. This CDR3 has 12 residues. DNA for the CDR3: TGTGCCAGCAGCCAAGAGCACGAAAAACTGTTTTTT. Translation: CASSQEHEKLFF. Based on the CDR3 plus reference TRBV14 and TRBJ1-4, the full variable domain is EAGVTQFPSHSVIEKGQTVTLRCDPISGHDNLYWYRRVMGKEIKFLLHFVKESKQDESGMPNNRFLAERTGGTYSTLKVQPAELEDSGVYFCASSQEHEKLFFGSGTQLSVL.

This clonotype rates as medium-sized. The genes are TRBV7-9 and TRBJ2-7, with TRBD1 matching over 7 bases. CDR1 and CDR2 from the germline V gene are SEHNR and FQNEAQ (reference sequence). Trimming cost V 4 bases and J 5 bases; bases outside gene matches: 8. The CDR3 covers 14 residues. CDR3 DNA sequence: TGTGCCAGCAGCTCCCACGACAGGGAAGACGAGCAGTACTTC. Translation gives CASSSHDREDEQYF. Looking up the rest from reference TRBV7-9 and TRBJ2-7 gives the full variable domain: DTGVSQNPRHKITKRGQNVTFRCDPISEHNRLYWYRQTLGQGPEFLTYFQNEAQLEKSRLLSDRFSAERPKGSFSTLEIQRTEQGDSAMYLCASSSHDREDEQYFGPGTRLTVT.

This clonotype was detected many times. The genes are TRBV2 and TRBJ2-1; D is possibly TRBD2 (7 bases). CDR3 length equals 17 residues. Trimming took off 8 bases at V and 0 bases at J, with 20 bases between the two ends. The germline V gene encodes CDR1 SNHLY and CDR2 FYNNEI. CDR3 coding DNA: TGTGCCAGCTGGGCTAGCGGAAGGGGGAGCTCCTACAATGAGCAGTTCTTC. Translating it yields CASWASGRGSSYNEQFF.

This chain uses TRBV7-2 with TRBJ2-7; the D gene is possibly TRBD1 (6 bases). Trimming left V 5 bases short and J 3 bases short, with 23 bases between. The CDR3 loop spans 17 amino acids. The germline gives CDR1 SGHTA, CDR2 FQGNSA. The CDR3: CASSPQGGGGGFYEQYF. Written as DNA, the CDR3 is TGTGCCAGCAGCCCGCAAGGGGGTGGTGGGGGTTTCTACGAGCAGTACTTC.

The chain recombines TRBV6-2 or TRBV6-3 with TRBJ2-7, with 7 bases fitting TRBD1. The junction had 9 bases not matched to a gene; V was cut back by 2 bases and J by 5 bases. Germline CDR1 is MNHEY and CDR2 is SVGEGT. The CDR3 runs to 15 residues. CDR3 protein: CASSYPRQGIDEQYF. The DNA of the CDR3 is TGTGCCAGCAGTTACCCCCGACAGGGAATCGACGAGCAGTACTTC.

This clonotype was recorded many times. The chain employs TRBV6-2 or TRBV6-3 and TRBJ1-2; D perhaps matches TRBD1 (6 bases). The length of the CDR3 is 15 residues. Per germline, CDR1 MNHEY and CDR2 SVGEGT. Trimming cost V 5 bases and J 1 base, with 14 bases left between them. CDR3 protein: CASSPLTGINYGYTF. The CDR3 DNA reads TGTGCCAGCAGTCCCCTGACAGGAATTAACTATGGCTACACCTTC.

This clonotype has a count of ten or more. The genes are TRBV6-2 or TRBV6-3 and TRBJ1-1; D is unclear. Germline V lookup: CDR1 MNHEY, CDR2 SVGEGT. V was pared by 0 bases and J by 7 bases, with 12 bases between. The CDR3 spans 14 residues. The chain's CDR3 is CASSYSSLGGEAFF. In DNA, the CDR3 is TGTGCCAGCAGTTACTCGAGCCTTGGCGGTGAAGCTTTCTTT.

The sample holds many counts of this clonotype. The V and J genes are TRBV6-5 and TRBJ2-1, with no clear D. V lost 4 bases, J lost 7 bases, and 5 bases lay in between. Germline V gene lookup returns CDR1 MNHEY and CDR2 SVGAGI. CDR3 length: 11 amino acids. CDR3 in amino acids: CASSFNNEQFF. The CDR3 bases are TGTGCCAGCAGTTTTAATAATGAGCAGTTCTTC.

This clonotype was counted between two and nine times. The rearrangement links TRBV12-3 or TRBV12-4 to TRBJ2-3; TRBD2 agrees at 9 bases. The V gene end was trimmed by 3 bases and the J gene end by 3 bases; junction bases not matched to a gene: 4. The CDR3 length is 15 residues. The CDR3 DNA reads as TGTGCCAGCAGTTTTTCTAGCGGGACAACAGATACGCAGTATTTT. Protein product: CASSFSSGTTDTQYF.

This clonotype was observed at least ten times. The chain links TRBV30 to TRBJ2-1, with TRBD2 identical over 13 bases. The CDR3 is 14 amino acids. Germline V gene sequence: CDR1 GTSNPN, CDR2 SVGIG (reference sequence). After removal of 5 bases from V and 3 bases from J, the junction contained 1 base not matched to a gene. The CDR3 here is CAWRTSGSYNEQFF. The DNA for the CDR3 is TGTGCCTGGCGGACTAGCGGGAGCTACAATGAGCAGTTCTTC.

This clonotype was detected many times. V gene TRBV4-2 combines with J gene TRBJ2-7, with 7 bases fitting TRBD1. In germline, CDR1 is LGHNA, CDR2 YNFKEQ. There are 15 residues in the CDR3. After removal of 3 bases from V and 5 bases from J, the junction contained 10 bases not matched to a gene. CDR3 nucleotide sequence: TGTGCCAGCAGCCAGGAGCTGGGGACAGCCCACGAGCAGTACTTC. This translates into CASSQELGTAHEQYF.

This clonotype was observed at least ten times. V and J are TRBV29-1 and TRBJ1-1, with D perhaps TRBD1 (6 bases). The CDR3 is made up of 14 amino acids. V lost 6 bases and J 5 bases, leaving 19 bases between the germline ends. The germline V gene encodes CDR1 SQVTM and CDR2 ANQGSEA. CDR3 protein: CSVRGGASRTEAFF. CDR3 in DNA: TGCAGCGTCCGTGGGGGGGCCAGTAGAACTGAAGCTTTCTTT.

This clonotype appeared many times. The CDR3 region is CASSPGTSGSYEQYV. As DNA, the CDR3 is TGTGCCAGCAGCCCCGGGACTAGCGGTTCCTACGAGCAGTACGTC. The J gene is TRBJ2-7, the V gene TRBV6-1, with TRBD2 matching 11 bases. The V gene's germline CDR1 is MNHNS and CDR2 SASEGT. V shed 6 bases, J shed 1 base, and the junction held 5 bases outside the gene matches. This CDR3 has 15 residues.

This clonotype was seen repeatedly, ten times or more. This chain joins TRBV7-2 and TRBJ1-2; 8 nucleotides agree with TRBD1. The CDR3 is 17 amino acids. CDR1 is SGHTA and CDR2 is FQGNSA in the germline V gene. J lost 5 bases, V lost 2 bases, and 13 bases had no gene match. CDR3 nucleotides: TGTGCCAGCAGCTTATCAGGGGGCCCTTCCTCATCTTATGGCTACACCTTC. Residues: CASSLSGGPSSSYGYTF.

This clonotype occurred many times. The rearrangement uses TRBV7-8 and TRBJ1-6; D ambiguous. The CDR3 is 15 amino acids. Germline-derived CDR1 and CDR2 are SGHVS and FQNEAQ. Trimming removed 2 bases at V and 2 bases at J, with 7 bases between. In nucleotides, the CDR3 is TGTGCCAGCAGCTTATTAACTCCCTATAATTCACCCCTCCACTTT. Translated, it gives CASSLLTPYNSPLHF.

This clonotype was seen repeatedly, ten times or more. J is TRBJ1-4 and V is TRBV9; TRBD1 agrees at 8 bases. Germline lookup yields CDR1 SGDLS and CDR2 YYNGEE. The CDR3 loop spans 15 amino acids. The V gene end was trimmed by 4 bases and the J gene end by 6 bases; junction bases not matched to a gene: 8. CDR3 in DNA: TGTGCCAGCAGCAAGCGGACAGGGACGGATGAAAAACTGTTTTTT. Translating gives CASSKRTGTDEKLFF.

This clonotype has at least ten counts. The J gene is TRBJ2-1, the V gene TRBV24-1; 7 bases are a match to TRBD2. V gave up 5 bases and J gave up 8 bases; unmatched junction bases: 8. Germline CDR1 KGHDR, CDR2 SFDVKD. The length of the CDR3 is 14 residues. This CDR3 reads CATSALAALDEQFF. The DNA of the CDR3 is TGTGCCACCAGTGCTCTAGCGGCCTTGGATGAGCAGTTCTTC.

This clonotype was recorded many times. The V call is TRBV30, the J call TRBJ2-2, with 7 bases fitting TRBD2. Losses at the gene ends were 3 bases for V and 0 bases for J; bases not matched to a gene: 7. The germline CDR1 and CDR2 sequences are GTSNPN and SVGIG (reference sequence). The CDR3 is 16 amino acids. CDR3 bases: TGTGCCTGGAGGGATTGGGAGGGACCGAACACCGGGGAGCTGTTTTTT. This sequence encodes CAWRDWEGPNTGELFF. Using reference TRBV30 and TRBJ2-2 for the parts outside the CDR3, the full variable domain is SQTIHQWPATLVQPVGSPLSLECTVEGTSNPNLYWYRQAAGRGLQLLFYSVGIGQISSEVPQNLSASRPQDRQFILSSKKLLLSDSGFYLCAWRDWEGPNTGELFFGEGSRLTVL.

The chain combines TRBV7-2 with TRBJ2-1; perhaps TRBD1 as D (5 bases). CDR3 length equals 14 residues. Between the trimmed V and J ends, which lost 7 bases and 6 bases, there was a span of 16 bases. The germline V gene encodes CDR1 SGHTA and CDR2 FQGNSA. As DNA, the CDR3 is TGTGCCAGCACCCAACCCAGACAGCGCAATGAGCAGTTCTTC. Translating it yields CASTQPRQRNEQFF.